Following are 32 T cell receptor beta chains from one sample sequenced in a study of T cell changes during pregnancy in multiple sclerosis. Some clones are missing from TCRdb's copy, which holds only in-frame ones; the method was immunoSEQ multiplex PCR. Among nearly 60,000 clones listed, about 89% were seen once. The sequencing here drew on CD4+ T cells from peripheral blood mononuclear cells, taken after pregnancy. Source of these receptors: a female donor in good health, enrolled as a control in a pregnancy study.

The rearrangement links TRBV25-1 to TRBJ2-5; D unclear. The CDR3 consists of 14 residues. Germline V gives CDR1 MGHDK, CDR2 SYGVNS. V was cut by 2 bases and J by 0 bases, with 7 bases left in between. DNA of the CDR3: TGTGCCAGCAGTGAACCCCAGTACCAAGAGACCCAGTACTTC. It specifies CASSEPQYQETQYF.

The chain has TRBV11-2 and TRBJ2-1; D may be TRBD1 (5 bases). V lost 4 bases to trimming and J lost 7 bases, with 14 bases between them. The CDR3 spans 14 residues. CDR1 and CDR2 (germline): SGHAT, FQNNGV. The CDR3 bases are TGTGCCAGCAGCTCGTCCACCCAGGGAAATGAGCAGTTCTTC. Its translation is CASSSSTQGNEQFF.

The chain joins TRBV21-1 to TRBJ1-5. TRBV21-1 is an annotated pseudogene. This CDR3 is built from 17 residues. The CDR3 sequence is CASSKPPGGAGNQPQHF. The CDR3, as DNA: TGTGCCAGCAGCAAACCTCCGGGGGGCGCCGGCAATCAGCCCCAGCATTTT.

The chain links TRBV7-2 to TRBJ1-1; D is ambiguous. CDR1 and CDR2 (germline): SGHTA, FQGNSA. Between the trimmed V and J ends, which lost 3 bases and 10 bases, there was a span of 30 bases. CDR3 length: 18 amino acids. CDR3 DNA sequence: TGTGCCAGCAGCTTTTCGAGTTGGTTGGACTCAGGAAGGGCGTCAGCTTTCTTT. Translating it yields CASSFSSWLDSGRASAFF.

The chain employs TRBV9 and TRBJ2-2; 8 bases are a match to TRBD2. In germline, CDR1 is SGDLS, CDR2 YYNGEE. Trimming at V came to 0 bases and at J to 4 bases, leaving 5 bases not matched to a gene. CDR3 length equals 16 residues. CDR3 sequence: CASSVVAGGRTGELFF. CDR3 bases: TGTGCCAGCAGCGTAGTGGCGGGGGGCCGCACCGGGGAGCTGTTTTTT.

The gene calls are TRBV5-5 and TRBJ1-1; no clear D. The CDR3 has 12 residues. V was cut by 3 bases and J by 1 base, with 4 bases left in between. Germline V lookup: CDR1 SGHKS, CDR2 YYEKEE (reference sequence). The CDR3 DNA reads TGTGCCAGCAGCTGGGCGAACACTGAAGCTTTCTTT. It encodes CASSWANTEAFF.

The V gene is TRBV6-4, the J gene TRBJ1-2, with 8 bases lining up with TRBD1. CDR3 length: 13 residues. Per germline, CDR1 MRHNA and CDR2 SNTAGT. Trimming took 9 bases from V and 5 from J; bases not matched to a gene: 8. The CDR3 loop reads CASPDRDGYGYTF. The CDR3 nucleotides are TGTGCCAGTCCGGACAGGGATGGATATGGCTACACCTTC.

The chain couples TRBV30 to TRBJ2-7; maybe TRBD1 (6 bases). This CDR3 comprises 14 residues. The germline CDR1 and CDR2 sequences are GTSNPN and SVGIG (reference sequence). Trimming shortened V by 3 bases and J by 3 bases, and 15 bases separated the two germline ends. This chain's CDR3 is CAWSGGRGGYEQYF. DNA of the CDR3: TGTGCCTGGAGCGGTGGGCGAGGGGGCTACGAGCAGTACTTC.

V gene TRBV18 combines with J gene TRBJ2-7; the D is unclear. The V end was cut by 0 bases, the J end by 3 bases, with 9 bases between. The CDR3 runs to 14 residues. Germline assignment: CDR1 KGHSH and CDR2 LQKENI. The CDR3, as DNA: TGTGCCAGCTCACCACCGACGGGTTTCTACGAGCAGTACTTC. Protein product: CASSPPTGFYEQYF.

CDR3: CASSIGGGTYEQYF. In nucleotides, the CDR3 is TGTGCCAGTAGTATAGGGGGAGGGACCTACGAGCAGTACTTC. The chain uses TRBV19 and TRBJ2-7; 7 positions agree with TRBD2. Germline assignment: CDR1 LNHDA and CDR2 SQIVND (reference sequence). CDR3 length: 14 amino acids. Trimming took 1 base from V and 2 from J; bases not matched to a gene: 2.

The chain recombines TRBV6-6 with TRBJ1-1, with 8 positions matching TRBD1. The CDR3 length is 14 residues. Germline V lookup: CDR1 MNHNY, CDR2 SVGAGI (reference sequence). Trimming took 6 bases from V and 2 from J; bases not matched to a gene: 5. CDR3 sequence reads: CASRDTGGNTEAFF. CDR3 coding DNA: TGTGCCAGCAGAGACACAGGGGGAAACACTGAAGCTTTCTTT.

The chain uses TRBV5-1 and TRBJ1-4; 8 bases match TRBD1. The CDR3 is 16 residues long. Trimming at V came to 0 bases and at J to 10 bases, leaving 11 bases not matched to a gene. Per germline, CDR1 SGHRS and CDR2 YFSETQ. The CDR3 reads CASSLGPQGADGKLFF. In nucleotides, the CDR3 is TGCGCCAGCAGCTTGGGTCCCCAGGGGGCAGATGGAAAACTGTTTTTT. The full variable domain, completed using reference TRBV5-1 and TRBJ1-4, is KAGVTQTPRYLIKTRGQQVTLSCSPISGHRSVSWYQQTPGQGLQFLFEYFSETQRNKGNFPGRFSGRQFSNSRSEMNVSTLELGDSALYLCASSLGPQGADGKLFFGSGTQLSVL.

The rearrangement links TRBV5-1 to TRBJ1-1; 8 nucleotides align to TRBD1. Germline V CDR1 and CDR2: SGHRS, YFSETQ. V gave up 0 bases and J gave up 1 base; unmatched junction bases: 5. The CDR3 consists of 16 residues. The CDR3 DNA sequence: TGCGCCAGCAGCTTGGCCTCCGGGACAGGGAACACTGAAGCTTTCTTT. It codes for CASSLASGTGNTEAFF. Drawing the rest from reference TRBV5-1 and TRBJ1-1, the complete variable domain is KAGVTQTPRYLIKTRGQQVTLSCSPISGHRSVSWYQQTPGQGLQFLFEYFSETQRNKGNFPGRFSGRQFSNSRSEMNVSTLELGDSALYLCASSLASGTGNTEAFFGQGTRLTVV.

CDR3 amino acids: CASSFTGDTEAFF. CDR3 coding DNA: TGTGCCAGTAGTTTTACGGGGGACACTGAAGCTTTCTTT. The chain employs TRBV19 and TRBJ1-1; TRBD1 might be the D (5 bases). V was shortened by 5 bases and J by 3 bases, with 10 bases between the two germline ends. This CDR3 is 13 amino acids long. CDR1 and CDR2 (germline): LNHDA, SQIVND (reference sequence).

The chain recombines TRBV7-2 with TRBJ2-3; 7 nucleotides agree with TRBD1. V lost 2 bases and J lost 3; bases outside the gene matches: 5. Germline CDR1 reads SGHTA; CDR2 reads FQGNSA. CDR3 length: 15 amino acids. DNA for the CDR3: TGTGCCAGCAGCTTACAACAGGGGCTAACAGATACGCAGTATTTT. It translates to CASSLQQGLTDTQYF.

V and J are TRBV5-6 and TRBJ1-4, with D unclear. V was shortened by 1 base and J by 4 bases, with 8 bases between the two germline ends. CDR1 and CDR2 from the germline V gene are SGHDT and YYEEEE. The CDR3 extends over 14 amino acids. CDR3 loop: CASSLRGLNEKLFF. CDR3 nucleotide sequence: TGTGCCAGCAGCTTGCGGGGTCTTAATGAAAAACTGTTTTTT.

This chain connects TRBV11-3 to TRBJ2-2; no reliable D call. The CDR3 is made up of 13 amino acids. The germline V gene encodes CDR1 SGHNT and CDR2 YENEEA. V was pared by 0 bases and J by 7 bases, with 6 bases between. The CDR3 DNA sequence: TGTGCCAGCAGCTTAGATCGGTTCGGGGAGCTGTTTTTT. This gives the protein CASSLDRFGELFF. Full variable domain (remainder filled in from reference TRBV11-3 and TRBJ2-2): EAGVVQSPRYKIIEKKQPVAFWCNPISGHNTLYWYLQNLGQGPELLIRYENEEAVDDSQLPKDRFSAERLKGVDSTLKIQPAELGDSAVYLCASSLDRFGELFFGEGSRLTVL.

V gene TRBV11-2 combines with J gene TRBJ1-1; TRBD1 matches 7 bases. The CDR3 extends over 16 amino acids. Germline-derived CDR1 and CDR2 are SGHAT and FQNNGV. The V gene end was trimmed by 4 bases and the J gene end by 3 bases; junction bases not matched to a gene: 11. CDR3 region: CASSSTSGQMDTEAFF. The DNA of the CDR3 is TGTGCCAGCAGCTCGACGTCGGGACAGATGGACACTGAAGCTTTCTTT.

The CDR3 DNA is TGTGCCAGCAGCTTAGAGGGGGGGGGTACAGGTGAGCAGTTCTTC. As protein: CASSLEGGGTGEQFF. The V gene is TRBV11-3, the J gene TRBJ2-1; 7 bases agree with TRBD2. The CDR3 is 15 amino acids. The V and J ends lost 0 bases and 9 bases, in that order; junction bases with no gene match: 8. Germline V CDR1 and CDR2: SGHNT, YENEEA.

The rearrangement uses TRBV12-5 and TRBJ2-4; D is possibly TRBD2 (6 bases). CDR1 and CDR2 from the germline V gene are LGHNT and FRNRAP. This CDR3 is built from 14 residues. Trimming stripped 5 bases from V and 5 bases from J, with 13 bases between. The DNA of the CDR3 is TGTGCTAGTGGTGCCGGGACTTCGGAAAACATTCAGTACTTC. Protein: CASGAGTSENIQYF.

This CDR3 reads CAWSVPGGMETQYF. The CDR3 DNA reads TGTGCCTGGAGTGTACCGGGGGGTATGGAGACCCAGTACTTC. The chain is built from TRBV30 and TRBJ2-5, with 7 bases identical to TRBD2. Germline CDR1 GTSNPN, CDR2 SVGIG (reference sequence). Germline trimming cut 0 bases from V and 5 bases from J; bases unmatched to any gene: 6. The CDR3 contains 14 residues.

The V and J genes are TRBV7-9 and TRBJ2-7, with 9 bases identical to TRBD1. This CDR3 has 14 residues. The J segment lost 3 bases and the V segment lost 1 base, leaving 1 base of the junction unmatched. CDR1 and CDR2 (germline): SEHNR, FQNEAQ (reference sequence). For the CDR3, the DNA is TGTGCCAGCAGCTTAGGGACAGGGGTCTACGAGCAGTACTTC. It yields the protein CASSLGTGVYEQYF.

V and J are TRBV11-2 and TRBJ1-1; D is ambiguous. This CDR3 is 13 amino acids long. Germline V lookup: CDR1 SGHAT, CDR2 FQNNGV. V lost 5 bases and J 1 base, leaving 8 bases between the germline ends. CDR3 in amino acids: CASSKRENTEAFF. The CDR3 nucleotides are TGTGCCAGCAGCAAGCGGGAGAACACTGAAGCTTTCTTT.

The chain combines TRBV19 with TRBJ1-3; 8 bases map to TRBD1. Germline assignment: CDR1 LNHDA and CDR2 SQIVND (reference sequence). V shed 3 bases, J shed 0 bases, and the junction held 7 bases outside the gene matches. The CDR3 loop spans 17 amino acids. Here the CDR3 reads CASSIPRDRSSGNTIYF. DNA of the CDR3: TGTGCCAGTAGTATCCCCCGGGACAGGAGCTCTGGAAACACCATATATTTT.

This chain joins TRBV5-1 and TRBJ1-1; D is ambiguous. V lost 5 bases and J 0 bases, leaving 11 bases between the germline ends. This CDR3 has 14 amino acids. CDR1 is SGHRS and CDR2 is YFSETQ in the germline V gene. The CDR3 sequence is CASSWAGMNTEAFF. CDR3 nucleotides: TGCGCCAGCAGTTGGGCCGGGATGAACACTGAAGCTTTCTTT.

Worth noting for this clone: This specimen includes other DNA sequences encoding the same CDR3. The gene calls are TRBV11-2 and TRBJ1-2; the match to TRBD1 covers 7 bases. Germline lookup yields CDR1 SGHAT and CDR2 FQNNGV. This CDR3 is built from 15 residues. The V segment lost 5 bases and the J segment 0 bases; nucleotides outside the gene matches: 6. The CDR3, as DNA: TGTGCCAGCAGCGCCCGCGGACAGGCTAACTATGGCTACACCTTC. This sequence encodes CASSARGQANYGYTF.

This clone was seen just once. The CDR3 DNA reads TGTGCCACCAGCAGAGGACACAGCTCCTACGAGCAGTACTTC. This translates into CATSRGHSSYEQYF. The chain links TRBV15 to TRBJ2-7; D gene uncertain. V was clipped by 1 base and J by 0 bases, with 7 bases between them. Germline lookup yields CDR1 LNHNV and CDR2 YYDKDF (reference sequence). The CDR3 totals 14 residues.

The chain carries TRBV6-5 and TRBJ1-2; D is ambiguous. The V end lost 6 bases, the J end lost 6 bases, and 14 bases lay between the germline ends. Germline V gene data show CDR1 as MNHEY and CDR2 as SVGAGI. The CDR3 totals 13 residues. Here the CDR3 DNA reads TGTGCCAGCAGCCCCTCGGGGAGAAATGGCTACACCTTC. This sequence encodes CASSPSGRNGYTF.

This chain joins TRBV7-2 and TRBJ1-5; D remains unclear. Germline assignment: CDR1 SGHTA and CDR2 FQGNSA. V lost 3 bases to trimming and J lost 5 bases, with 11 bases between them. The CDR3 sequence is 14 residues long. In DNA form, the CDR3 reads TGTGCCAGCAGCTTCATCAGGATTGATCAGCCCCAGCATTTT. This encodes CASSFIRIDQPQHF.

This clone was observed a single time. The chain uses TRBV5-1 and TRBJ2-5; the D gene is possibly TRBD2 (9 bases). CDR3 length equals 19 residues. The germline V gene has CDR1 SGHRS and CDR2 YFSETQ. V shed 4 bases and J shed 0 bases, with 25 bases lying between them. This chain's CDR3 is CASSLTGAVAGANQETQYF. The CDR3 DNA sequence: TGCGCCAGCAGCCTGACAGGGGCAGTAGCGGGGGCCAACCAAGAGACCCAGTACTTC.

This chain joins TRBV10-3 and TRBJ1-1; D possibly corresponds to TRBD1 (6 bases). The CDR3 runs 15 residues. Germline V gene sequence: CDR1 ENHRY, CDR2 SYGVKD. V lost 0 bases and J lost 4, with 12 bases in between. The CDR3 loop is CAISESGGRVTEAFF. Written as DNA, the CDR3 is TGTGCCATCAGTGAGTCGGGGGGGCGAGTCACTGAAGCTTTCTTT.

This rearrangement joins TRBV4-3 to TRBJ2-7; TRBD1 might be the D (5 bases). Germline loops: CDR1 LGHNA, CDR2 YSLEER. The length of the CDR3 is 15 residues. V was clipped by 0 bases and J by 6 bases, with 15 bases between them. This CDR3 reads CASSQEGQGLSEQYF. The CDR3 DNA reads TGCGCCAGCAGCCAAGAAGGCCAGGGATTGAGCGAGCAGTACTTC.